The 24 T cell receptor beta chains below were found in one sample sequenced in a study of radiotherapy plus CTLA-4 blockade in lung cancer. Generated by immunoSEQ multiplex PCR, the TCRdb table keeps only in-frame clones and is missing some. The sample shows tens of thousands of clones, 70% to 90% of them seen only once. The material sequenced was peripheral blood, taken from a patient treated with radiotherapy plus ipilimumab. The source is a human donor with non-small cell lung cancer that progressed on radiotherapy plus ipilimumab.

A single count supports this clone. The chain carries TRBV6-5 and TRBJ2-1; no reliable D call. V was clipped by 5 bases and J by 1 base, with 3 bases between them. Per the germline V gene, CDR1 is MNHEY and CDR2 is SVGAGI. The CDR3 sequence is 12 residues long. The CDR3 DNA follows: TGTGCCAGCAGTCGGTCCTACAATGAGCAGTTCTTC. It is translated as CASSRSYNEQFF.

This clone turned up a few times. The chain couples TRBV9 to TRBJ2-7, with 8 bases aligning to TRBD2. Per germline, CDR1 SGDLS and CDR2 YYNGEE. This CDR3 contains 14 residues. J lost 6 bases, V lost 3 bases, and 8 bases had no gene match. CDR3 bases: TGTGCCAGCAGCGGTACGGGGGGGCCGGTCGAGCAGTACTTC. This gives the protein CASSGTGGPVEQYF. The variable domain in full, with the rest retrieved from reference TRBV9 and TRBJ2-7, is DSGVTQTPKHLITATGQRVTLRCSPRSGDLSVYWYQQSLDQGLQFLIQYYNGEERAKGNILERFSAQQFPDLHSELNLSSLELGDSALYFCASSGTGGPVEQYFGPGTRLTVT.

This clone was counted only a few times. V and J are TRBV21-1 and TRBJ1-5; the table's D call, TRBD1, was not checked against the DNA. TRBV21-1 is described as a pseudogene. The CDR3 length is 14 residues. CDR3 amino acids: CALRGRGGDQPQHF. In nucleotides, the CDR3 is TGTGCCCTTCGGGGCAGGGGTGGCGATCAGCCCCAGCATTTT.

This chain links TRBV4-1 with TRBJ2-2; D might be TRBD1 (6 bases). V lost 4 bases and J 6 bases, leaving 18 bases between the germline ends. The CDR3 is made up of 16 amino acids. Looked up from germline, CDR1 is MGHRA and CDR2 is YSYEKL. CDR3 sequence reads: CASSLQAPPGAGELFF. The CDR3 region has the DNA TGCGCCAGCAGCCTCCAAGCGCCCCCAGGGGCCGGGGAGCTGTTTTTT.

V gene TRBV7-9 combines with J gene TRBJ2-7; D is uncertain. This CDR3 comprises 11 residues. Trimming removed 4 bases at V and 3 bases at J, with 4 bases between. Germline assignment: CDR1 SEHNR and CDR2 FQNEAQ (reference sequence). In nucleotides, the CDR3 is TGTGCCAGCAGCTCTTACTACGAGCAGTACTTC. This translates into CASSSYYEQYF.

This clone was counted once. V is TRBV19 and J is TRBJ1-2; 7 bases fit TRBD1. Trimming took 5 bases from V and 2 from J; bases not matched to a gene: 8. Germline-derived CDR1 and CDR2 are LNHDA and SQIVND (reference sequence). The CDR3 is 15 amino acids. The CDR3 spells CASSSSLQGNYGYTF. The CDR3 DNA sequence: TGTGCCAGTAGTTCGAGCCTACAGGGGAACTATGGCTACACCTTC.

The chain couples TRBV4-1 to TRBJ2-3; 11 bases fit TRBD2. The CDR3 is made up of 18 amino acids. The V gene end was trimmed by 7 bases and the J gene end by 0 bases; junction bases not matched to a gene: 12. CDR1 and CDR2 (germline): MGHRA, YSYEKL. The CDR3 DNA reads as TGCGCCAGCAAGAGAGATCTAGCGGGAGGCCTGAGCACAGATACGCAGTATTTT. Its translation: CASKRDLAGGLSTDTQYF.

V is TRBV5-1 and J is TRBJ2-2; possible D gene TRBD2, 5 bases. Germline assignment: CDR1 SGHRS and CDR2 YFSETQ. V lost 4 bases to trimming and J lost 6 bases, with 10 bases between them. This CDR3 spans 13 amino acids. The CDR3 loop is CASSPDSSGELFF. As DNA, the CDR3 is TGCGCCAGCAGCCCGGACTCTTCCGGGGAGCTGTTTTTT.

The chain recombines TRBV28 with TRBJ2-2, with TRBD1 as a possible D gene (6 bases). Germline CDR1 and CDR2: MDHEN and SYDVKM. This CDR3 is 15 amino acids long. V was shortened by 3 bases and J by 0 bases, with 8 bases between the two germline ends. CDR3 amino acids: CASSLGAPNTGELFF. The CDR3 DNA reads TGTGCCAGCAGTTTGGGGGCCCCGAACACCGGGGAGCTGTTTTTT.

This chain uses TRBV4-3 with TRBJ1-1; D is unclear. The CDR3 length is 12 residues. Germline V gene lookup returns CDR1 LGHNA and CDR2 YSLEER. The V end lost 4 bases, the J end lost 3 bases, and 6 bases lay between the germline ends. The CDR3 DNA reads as TGCGCCAGCAGCCGTGGGGACACTGAAGCTTTCTTT. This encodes CASSRGDTEAFF.

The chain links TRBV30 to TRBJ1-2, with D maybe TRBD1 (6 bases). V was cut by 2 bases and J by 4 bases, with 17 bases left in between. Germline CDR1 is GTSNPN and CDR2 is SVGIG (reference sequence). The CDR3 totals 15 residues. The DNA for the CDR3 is TGTGCCTGGAGTCTGGGGGCTAGGTCCCCCTATGGCTACACCTTC. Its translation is CAWSLGARSPYGYTF.

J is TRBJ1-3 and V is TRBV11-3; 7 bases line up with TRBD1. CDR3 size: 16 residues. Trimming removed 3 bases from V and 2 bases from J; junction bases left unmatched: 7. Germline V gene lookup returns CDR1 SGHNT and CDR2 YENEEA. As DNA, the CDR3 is TGTGCCAGCAGCTTCCCGGGGCAGGGGGCTGGAAACACCATATATTTT. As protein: CASSFPGQGAGNTIYF.

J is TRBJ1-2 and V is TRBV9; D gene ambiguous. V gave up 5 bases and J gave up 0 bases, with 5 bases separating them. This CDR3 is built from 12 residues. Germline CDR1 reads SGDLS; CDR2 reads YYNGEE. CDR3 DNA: TGTGCCAGCAGTCCGACTAACTATGGCTACACCTTC. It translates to CASSPTNYGYTF.

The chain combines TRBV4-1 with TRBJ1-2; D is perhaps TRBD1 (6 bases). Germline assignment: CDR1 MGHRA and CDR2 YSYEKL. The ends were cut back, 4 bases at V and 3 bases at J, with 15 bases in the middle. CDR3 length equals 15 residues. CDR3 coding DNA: TGCGCCAGCAGCCCCCGAGGGGGATTAGACTATGGCTACACCTTC. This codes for CASSPRGGLDYGYTF.

The CDR3 DNA sequence: TGTGCCAGCAGTTACTCGAGACAGGGCGGAAACACCATATATTTT. This sequence encodes CASSYSRQGGNTIYF. This rearrangement joins TRBV6-5 to TRBJ1-3; 7 bases map to TRBD1. V shed 0 bases and J 4 bases; nucleotides not matched to a gene: 3. There are 15 residues in the CDR3. Germline CDR1 MNHEY, CDR2 SVGAGI.

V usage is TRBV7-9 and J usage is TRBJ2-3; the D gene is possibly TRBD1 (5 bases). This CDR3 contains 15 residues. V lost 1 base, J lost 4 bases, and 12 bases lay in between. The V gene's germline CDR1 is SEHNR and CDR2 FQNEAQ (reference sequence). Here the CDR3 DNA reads TGTGCCAGCAGCTTAGTGCAGGGTTCCGCAGATACGCAGTATTTT. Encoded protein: CASSLVQGSADTQYF.

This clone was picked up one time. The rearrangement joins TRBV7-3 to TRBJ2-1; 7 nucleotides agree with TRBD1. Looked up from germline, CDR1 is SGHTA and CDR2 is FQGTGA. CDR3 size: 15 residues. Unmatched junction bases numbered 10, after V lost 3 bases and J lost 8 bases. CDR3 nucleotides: TGTGCCAGCAGCTTGGGACAGCCCCAAAGCGATGAGCAGTTCTTC. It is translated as CASSLGQPQSDEQFF.

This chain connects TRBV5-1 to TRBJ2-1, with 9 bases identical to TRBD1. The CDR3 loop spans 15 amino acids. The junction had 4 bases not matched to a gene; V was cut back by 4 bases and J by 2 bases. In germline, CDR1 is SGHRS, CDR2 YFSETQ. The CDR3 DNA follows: TGCGCCAGCAGCACCGGGACAGGGCCCTACAATGAGCAGTTCTTC. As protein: CASSTGTGPYNEQFF.

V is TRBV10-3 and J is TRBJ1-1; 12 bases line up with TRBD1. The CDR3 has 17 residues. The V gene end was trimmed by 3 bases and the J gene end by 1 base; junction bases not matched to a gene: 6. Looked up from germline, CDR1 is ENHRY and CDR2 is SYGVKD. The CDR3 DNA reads TGTGCCATCAGTGAAGCCCGGGACAGGGGGCCGAACACTGAAGCTTTCTTT. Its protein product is CAISEARDRGPNTEAFF.

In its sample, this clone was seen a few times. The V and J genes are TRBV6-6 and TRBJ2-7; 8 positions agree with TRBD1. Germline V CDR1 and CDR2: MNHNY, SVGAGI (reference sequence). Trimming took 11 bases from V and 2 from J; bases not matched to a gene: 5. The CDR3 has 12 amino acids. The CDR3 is CASAGGAYEQYF. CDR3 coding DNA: TGTGCCTCGGCAGGGGGCGCCTACGAGCAGTACTTC.

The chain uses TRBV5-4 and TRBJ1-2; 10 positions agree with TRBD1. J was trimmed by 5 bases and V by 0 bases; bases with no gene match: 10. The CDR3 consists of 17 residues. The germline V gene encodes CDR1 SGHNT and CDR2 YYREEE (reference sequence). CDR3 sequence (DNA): TGTGCCAGCAGCTTGGGGTCTTTAGGACAGGGGGAATATGGCTACACCTTC. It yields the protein CASSLGSLGQGEYGYTF. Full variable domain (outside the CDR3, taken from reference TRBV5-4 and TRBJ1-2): ETGVTQSPTHLIKTRGQQVTLRCSSQSGHNTVSWYQQALGQGPQFIFQYYREEENGRGNFPPRFSGLQFPNYSSELNVNALELDDSALYLCASSLGSLGQGEYGYTFGSGTRLTVV.

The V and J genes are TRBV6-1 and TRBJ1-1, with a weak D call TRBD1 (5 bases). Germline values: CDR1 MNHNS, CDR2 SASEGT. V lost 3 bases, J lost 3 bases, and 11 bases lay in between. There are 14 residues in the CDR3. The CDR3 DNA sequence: TGTGCCAGCAGTGAGAGACGCAGGGACACTGAAGCTTTCTTT. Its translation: CASSERRRDTEAFF.

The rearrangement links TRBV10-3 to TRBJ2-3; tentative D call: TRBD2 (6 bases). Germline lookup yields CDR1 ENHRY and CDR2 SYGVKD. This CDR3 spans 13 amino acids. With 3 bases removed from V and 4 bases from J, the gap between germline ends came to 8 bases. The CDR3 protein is CAISDRGSDTQYF. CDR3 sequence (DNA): TGTGCCATCAGTGATCGGGGGTCAGATACGCAGTATTTT.

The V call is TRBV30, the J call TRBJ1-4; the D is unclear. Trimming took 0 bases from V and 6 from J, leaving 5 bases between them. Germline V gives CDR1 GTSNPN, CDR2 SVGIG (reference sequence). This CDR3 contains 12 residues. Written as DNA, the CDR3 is TGTGCCTGGAGTGTTCAGGATGAAAAACTGTTTTTT. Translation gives CAWSVQDEKLFF.